This T cell receptor (beta chain) was recorded in a study of T cells after yellow fever vaccination. Study-level results: Booster sampling recovered most clones from primary vaccination (less than 97% CD4, roughly 86% CD8). Contamination of FACS-sorted repertoires by abundant clonotypes from the bulk population could occur.

Each CDR3 protein is one row after TCRdb ran MiXCR on the 5' RACE reads. The data show about 240,000 distinct CDR3 sequences, 6.9% seen once. This clonotype was counted only a few times. Its antigen is unidentified. From germline, CDR1 is SGHTS and CDR2 YDEGEE. Trimming removed 3 bases from V and 1 base from J; junction bases left unmatched: 3. CDR3 length equals 15 residues. The source was CD4+ T cells sorted from PBMCs, collected 15 days after the yellow fever booster vaccination. The clonotype comes from a man aged 25 to 40 who received the YFV17D yellow fever vaccine. This chain connects TRBV5-8 to TRBJ2-2; 7 bases are a match to TRBD2. The CDR3 DNA reads as TGTGCCAGCAGCTCCGCGGGAGAGAACACCGGGGAGCTGTTTTTT. It specifies CASSSAGENTGELFF.